These 26 T cell receptor beta chains were sequenced from one sample in a study of Graves' ophthalmopathy and Graves' hyperthyroidism. Investigators amplified TCR beta CDR3 regions from RNA transcripts. An initial RT-PCR round employing HTBI primers preceded a second-round multiplex PCR. From the multiplex PCR reads, TCRdb called clonotypes with MiXCR, one entry per CDR3 protein. The data hold about 620,000 distinct CDR3 sequences, with roughly 20% observed a single time. Input material: peripheral blood. The receptor set was obtained from a woman under 30 with stable Graves' hyperthyroidism. Some clones in this sample may be carry-over from other donors' samples.

This clonotype was counted only a few times. The rearrangement uses TRBV12-3 or TRBV12-4 and TRBJ2-2; no reliable D call. V was cut by 3 bases and J by 4 bases, with 9 bases left in between. This CDR3 is built from 14 residues. For the CDR3, the DNA is TGTGCCAGCAGTTTTCAAGGCGTCACCGGGGAGCTGTTTTTT. As protein: CASSFQGVTGELFF.

This clonotype was detected only a few times. This chain joins TRBV4-1 and TRBJ1-1; a possible D gene is TRBD1 (6 bases). This CDR3 has 15 residues. Germline V gives CDR1 MGHRA, CDR2 YSYEKL. V was trimmed by 3 bases and J by 5 bases, leaving 16 bases between them. In DNA form, the CDR3 reads TGCGCCAGCAGCCAGGGGGGACACCGGGGGACTGAAGCTTTCTTT. Translation: CASSQGGHRGTEAFF.

This clonotype has just a few counts. The rearrangement uses TRBV5-1 and TRBJ2-5; maybe TRBD1 (5 bases). CDR3 length: 14 amino acids. CDR1 and CDR2 (germline): SGHRS, YFSETQ. The germline V and J ends were trimmed by 0 bases and 1 base, with 7 bases remaining between them. CDR3: CASSLDRIQETQYF. The CDR3 bases are TGCGCCAGCAGCTTGGACAGGATCCAAGAGACCCAGTACTTC.

Details on this clonotype: A clone one base away is much larger, so this may be a read error. The chain has TRBV28 and TRBJ2-7, with D possibly being TRBD1 or TRBD2 (5 bases each). In germline, CDR1 is MDHEN, CDR2 SYDVKM. This CDR3 contains 16 residues. The CDR3 DNA is TGTGCCAGCAGATCCCCGGGCCGGGACGCCTCCTACGAGCTGTACTTC. Translated, it gives CASRSPGRDASYELYF.

This clonotype has ten or more counts. The chain links TRBV28 to TRBJ2-2, with 8 bases lining up with TRBD2. Germline V gene lookup returns CDR1 MDHEN and CDR2 SYDVKM. This CDR3 is 18 amino acids long. The ends lost 3 bases at V and 3 bases at J; junction bases unmatched: 12. CDR3 amino acids: CASSFPGQSGSYTGELFF. In DNA, the CDR3 is TGTGCCAGCAGTTTTCCCGGTCAAAGCGGGAGTTACACCGGGGAGCTGTTTTTT.

In this sample, this clonotype turned up a few times. The chain recombines TRBV18 with TRBJ1-1; 10 nucleotides line up with TRBD1. Germline-derived CDR1 and CDR2 are KGHSH and LQKENI. The CDR3 has 14 residues. V dropped 2 bases and J dropped 5; count of bases not matched to a gene: 2. The chain's CDR3 is CASSPSDRGTEAFF. The CDR3 DNA is TGTGCCAGCTCACCATCGGACAGGGGGACTGAAGCTTTCTTT.

Many counts were recorded for this clonotype. Written as DNA, the CDR3 is TGTGCCAGCAGCCCTAGCGGGGGACTTCAAGAGACCCAGTACTTC. This encodes CASSPSGGLQETQYF. The rearrangement uses TRBV12-3 or TRBV12-4 and TRBJ2-5, with 10 bases lining up with TRBD2. This CDR3 has 15 residues. The V and J ends lost 6 bases and 2 bases, in that order; junction bases with no gene match: 6.

This clonotype appeared many times. The V gene is TRBV20-1, the J gene TRBJ1-3; D is unresolved. Trimming cost V 0 bases and J 0 bases, with 6 bases left between them. Germline V gene sequence: CDR1 DFQATT, CDR2 SNEGSKA (reference sequence). The CDR3 sequence is 14 residues long. The CDR3: CSARDHVSGNTIYF. In nucleotides, the CDR3 is TGCAGTGCTAGAGATCATGTCTCTGGAAACACCATATATTTT.

The J gene is TRBJ2-7, the V gene TRBV6-2 or TRBV6-3; tentative D call: TRBD2 (6 bases). The ends were cut back, 2 bases at V and 1 base at J, with 12 bases in the middle. CDR1 MNHEY and CDR2 SVGEGT come from the germline V gene. The CDR3 has 15 amino acids. The CDR3 region is CASSYGGTHSYEQYF. In nucleotides, the CDR3 is TGTGCCAGCAGTTACGGAGGGACCCATTCCTACGAGCAGTACTTC.

This clonotype showed up many times. The chain is built from TRBV10-3 and TRBJ2-2; D is undetermined. The CDR3 totals 16 residues. Trimming removed 0 bases at V and 0 bases at J, with 8 bases between. The germline CDR1 and CDR2 sequences are ENHRY and SYGVKD. In nucleotides, the CDR3 is TGTGCCATCAGTGAGTCTACTACCGCGAACACCGGGGAGCTGTTTTTT. Residues: CAISESTTANTGELFF.

This clonotype was seen only a few times. The chain combines TRBV19 with TRBJ1-2; TRBD1 is a possible D gene (5 bases). Germline CDR1 is LNHDA and CDR2 is SQIVND (reference sequence). This CDR3 has 15 amino acids. V was trimmed by 8 bases and J by 0 bases, leaving 16 bases between them. The CDR3: CASQAVAGPNYGYTF. CDR3 nucleotides: TGTGCCAGTCAGGCCGTGGCAGGGCCTAACTATGGCTACACCTTC.

This clonotype was counted at least ten times. The V gene is TRBV5-1, the J gene TRBJ2-7; D may correspond to TRBD1 or TRBD2 (5 bases each). The CDR3 is 15 amino acids. Germline V lookup: CDR1 SGHRS, CDR2 YFSETQ. The V end was cut by 0 bases, the J end by 0 bases, with 10 bases between. The CDR3 here is CASSLEGTASYEQYF. In DNA, the CDR3 is TGCGCCAGCAGCTTGGAAGGGACCGCCTCCTACGAGCAGTACTTC.

Worth noting for this clonotype: The germline gene is not matched at one end of the junction; a read error may be the cause. The chain uses TRBV5-1 and TRBJ1-3; no definite D call. Looked up from germline, CDR1 is SGHRS and CDR2 is YFSETQ. The CDR3 extends over 14 amino acids. The CDR3: CASQAVSSGNTLYF. The CDR3 DNA sequence: TGCGCCAGCCAAGCAGTCTCCTCTGGAAACACCCTATATTTT.

This clonotype has ten or more counts. The V call is TRBV11-1, the J call TRBJ2-5; TRBD2 matches at 7 bases. The CDR3 length is 17 residues. Germline V gene lookup returns CDR1 SGHAT and CDR2 FQDESV (reference sequence). V shed 4 bases, J shed 4 bases, and the junction held 15 bases outside the gene matches. The CDR3: CASSSASTSWGSETQYF. CDR3 nucleotides: TGTGCCAGCAGCTCGGCGTCGACTAGCTGGGGCTCAGAGACCCAGTACTTC.

In this sample, this clonotype turned up many times. The chain is built from TRBV6-1 and TRBJ1-6; D gene ambiguous. Per germline, CDR1 MNHNS and CDR2 SASEGT. The ends were cut back, 1 base at V and 2 bases at J, with 6 bases in the middle. This CDR3 is built from 15 residues. The CDR3 DNA follows: TGTGCCAGCAGTGAAGGGGTTGCCTATAATTCACCCCTCCACTTT. Translating it yields CASSEGVAYNSPLHF.

In its sample, this clonotype was seen many times. The CDR3 bases are TGTGCCTGGAACGTGGTAGGGATGGTGACTGAAGCTTTCTTT. This translates into CAWNVVGMVTEAFF. The genes are TRBV30 and TRBJ1-1; D is uncertain. From germline, CDR1 is GTSNPN and CDR2 SVGIG (reference sequence). The CDR3 runs 14 residues. Trimming removed 4 bases from V and 5 bases from J, with 17 bases in between.

There are a few counts of this clonotype. V is TRBV3-1 and J is TRBJ2-5; tentative D call: TRBD1 (5 bases). This CDR3 is 16 amino acids long. Trimming shortened V by 0 bases and J by 5 bases, and 16 bases separated the two germline ends. The germline V gene has CDR1 LGHDT and CDR2 YNNKEL (reference sequence). For the CDR3, the DNA is TGTGCCAGCAGCCAAGATCTTGGGCCAGGGAAGGAGACCCAGTACTTC. Its translation is CASSQDLGPGKETQYF.

This clonotype was seen ten or more times. The gene calls are TRBV7-8 and TRBJ1-2; possibly TRBD1 for D (6 bases). Germline lookup yields CDR1 SGHVS and CDR2 FQNEAQ. Trimming took off 2 bases at V and 3 bases at J, with 10 bases between the two ends. The CDR3 sequence is 14 residues long. CDR3 region: CASSLWTDDYGYTF. CDR3 DNA sequence: TGTGCCAGCAGCTTATGGACAGACGACTATGGCTACACCTTC.

This clonotype has at least ten counts. The rearrangement joins TRBV7-2 to TRBJ1-3; D is possibly TRBD1 (6 bases). The length of the CDR3 is 15 residues. V lost 3 bases and J lost 8, with 17 bases in between. Germline-derived CDR1 and CDR2 are SGHTA and FQGNSA. The CDR3, as DNA: TGTGCCAGCAGCTTGGGAGCCCAGGGGCGGGACACCATATATTTT. Translating it yields CASSLGAQGRDTIYF.

This clonotype was picked up many times. The rearrangement joins TRBV2 to TRBJ2-7; no reliable D call. The CDR3 spans 15 residues. From germline, CDR1 is SNHLY and CDR2 FYNNEI. With 5 bases removed from V and 3 bases from J, the gap between germline ends came to 17 bases. The CDR3 protein is CASSKEPLELYEQYF. CDR3 nucleotide sequence: TGTGCCAGCAGTAAAGAGCCTCTAGAGCTCTACGAGCAGTACTTC.

This clonotype has just a few counts. The genes are TRBV20-1 and TRBJ1-1, with TRBD1 matching 7 bases. The length of the CDR3 is 14 residues. The V segment lost 6 bases and the J segment 1 base; nucleotides outside the gene matches: 8. Germline lookup yields CDR1 DFQATT and CDR2 SNEGSKA (reference sequence). CDR3 sequence: CSADPPGGNTEAFF. In DNA form, the CDR3 reads TGCAGTGCCGACCCCCCAGGGGGGAACACTGAAGCTTTCTTT.

This clonotype was counted a few times. The J gene is TRBJ2-2, the V gene TRBV20-1; D call uncertain. The CDR3 consists of 14 residues. CDR1 is DFQATT, CDR2 SNEGSKA, per germline (reference sequence). The V end lost 1 base, the J end lost 5 bases, and 11 bases lay between the germline ends. CDR3 DNA: TGCAGTGCTAGAGCTATCGGCCGGACCGGGGAGCTGTTTTTT. Its protein product is CSARAIGRTGELFF.

The chain employs TRBV20-1 and TRBJ1-1; D remains unclear. CDR3 size: 12 residues. The germline V and J ends were trimmed by 3 bases and 2 bases, with 7 bases remaining between them. Germline V gives CDR1 DFQATT, CDR2 SNEGSKA (reference sequence). Here the CDR3 DNA reads TGCAGTGCTAGGGCAGGTAACACTGAAGCTTTCTTT. Amino acid sequence: CSARAGNTEAFF.

This clonotype was seen ten or more times. V usage is TRBV5-6 and J usage is TRBJ2-5; D remains unclear. Trimming cost V 2 bases and J 0 bases, with 2 bases left between them. CDR1 SGHDT and CDR2 YYEEEE come from the germline V gene. The length of the CDR3 is 12 residues. CDR3 sequence reads: CASSFYQETQYF. CDR3 bases: TGTGCCAGCAGCTTTTACCAAGAGACCCAGTACTTC.

V and J are TRBV5-1 and TRBJ2-7, with 8 bases fitting TRBD1. The V gene's germline CDR1 is SGHRS and CDR2 YFSETQ. This CDR3 spans 13 amino acids. V was clipped by 7 bases and J by 5 bases; unmatched bases: 8. The CDR3 sequence: CASPGQALDEQYF. The DNA for the CDR3 is TGCGCCAGCCCGGGACAGGCCCTCGACGAGCAGTACTTC.

The CDR3 reads CAWSSAGLLDSPLHF. The CDR3 DNA reads as TGTGCCTGGAGTTCGGCGGGACTTTTGGATTCACCCCTCCACTTT. The chain recombines TRBV30 with TRBJ1-6; D might be TRBD1 (5 bases). Trimming took off 2 bases at V and 8 bases at J, with 16 bases between the two ends. The CDR3 consists of 15 residues. The germline CDR1 and CDR2 sequences are GTSNPN and SVGIG (reference sequence).